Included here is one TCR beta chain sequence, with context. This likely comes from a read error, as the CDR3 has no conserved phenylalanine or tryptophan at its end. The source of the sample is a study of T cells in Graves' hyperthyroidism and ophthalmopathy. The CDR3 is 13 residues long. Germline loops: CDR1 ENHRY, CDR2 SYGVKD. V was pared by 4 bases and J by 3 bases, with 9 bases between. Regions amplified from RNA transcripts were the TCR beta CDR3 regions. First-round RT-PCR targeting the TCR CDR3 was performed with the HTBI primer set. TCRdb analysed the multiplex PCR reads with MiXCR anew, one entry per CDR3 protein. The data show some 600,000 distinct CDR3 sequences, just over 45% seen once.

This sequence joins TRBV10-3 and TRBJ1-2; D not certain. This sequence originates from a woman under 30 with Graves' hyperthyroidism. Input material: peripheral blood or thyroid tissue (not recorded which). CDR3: CAISGEGDYGYTL. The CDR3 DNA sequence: TGTGCCATCAGTGGGGAGGGAGACTATGGCTACACCCTC.